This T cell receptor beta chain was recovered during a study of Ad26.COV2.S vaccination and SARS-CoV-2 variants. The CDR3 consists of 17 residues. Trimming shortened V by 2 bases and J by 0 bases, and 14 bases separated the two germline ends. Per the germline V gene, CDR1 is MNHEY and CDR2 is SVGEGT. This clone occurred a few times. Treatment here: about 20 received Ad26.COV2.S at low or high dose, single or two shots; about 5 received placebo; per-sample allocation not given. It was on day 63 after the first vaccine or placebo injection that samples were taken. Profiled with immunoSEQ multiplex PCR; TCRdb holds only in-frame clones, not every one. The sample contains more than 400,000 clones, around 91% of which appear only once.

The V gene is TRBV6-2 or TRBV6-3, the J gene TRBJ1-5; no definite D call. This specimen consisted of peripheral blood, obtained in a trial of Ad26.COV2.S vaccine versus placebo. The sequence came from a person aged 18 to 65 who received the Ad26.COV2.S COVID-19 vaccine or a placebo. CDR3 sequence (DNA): TGTGCCAGCAGTTACGGAGAGGTGCCCTATAGCAATCAGCCCCAGCATTTT. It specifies CASSYGEVPYSNQPQHF.